The sequence of this TCR beta chain was determined in a study of blood T cell repertoires in COVID-19. Study context: Acute and convalescent COVID-19 samples came from the United States, Italy and Spain. PBMCs, B-cell-depleted T cells, or T cells were the source of the cDNA or gDNA that made up the material.

During the 2 weeks before they entered the study, exposed participants had met someone with a PCR-confirmed or clinician-diagnosed COVID-19 case. CDR1 LGHDT and CDR2 YNNKEL come from the germline V gene (reference sequence). The CDR3 length is 13 residues. Deletions cut 0 bases from V and 6 bases from J, with 6 bases between. Clones were read by immunoSEQ multiplex PCR, and TCRdb kept only the in-frame ones, dropping some. The sample contains approximately 200,000 clones, around 88% of which appear only once. The sequencing input was PBMCs or T cells enriched from blood (not recorded which). This receptor was taken from a woman aged 25 to 39 who had been exposed to COVID-19. This chain uses TRBV3-1 (or the pseudogene TRBV3-2) with TRBJ1-5; D is unclear. CDR3: CASSQDTSQPQHF. Written as DNA, the CDR3 is TGTGCCAGCAGCCAAGATACTAGTCAGCCCCAGCATTTT.